This T cell receptor beta chain emerged from a study of blood T cell repertoires in COVID-19. Repertoires were generated with immunoSEQ multiplex PCR, while TCRdb's copy carries only in-frame clones and drops some. The sample records roughly 100,000 clones, 87% being singletons. The sample was peripheral blood. The clonotype comes from a woman aged 50 to 65 with COVID-19, enrolled during active disease.

CDR3 DNA sequence: TGTGCCAGCAGTGCGACCCGGGACACGAAACTCTATGGCTACACCTTC. Residues: CASSATRDTKLYGYTF. This chain links TRBV6-1 with TRBJ1-2, with D maybe TRBD1 (6 bases). Trimming shortened V by 4 bases and J by 4 bases, and 19 bases separated the two germline ends. The CDR3 is 16 residues long. Germline CDR1 reads MNHNS; CDR2 reads SASEGT.